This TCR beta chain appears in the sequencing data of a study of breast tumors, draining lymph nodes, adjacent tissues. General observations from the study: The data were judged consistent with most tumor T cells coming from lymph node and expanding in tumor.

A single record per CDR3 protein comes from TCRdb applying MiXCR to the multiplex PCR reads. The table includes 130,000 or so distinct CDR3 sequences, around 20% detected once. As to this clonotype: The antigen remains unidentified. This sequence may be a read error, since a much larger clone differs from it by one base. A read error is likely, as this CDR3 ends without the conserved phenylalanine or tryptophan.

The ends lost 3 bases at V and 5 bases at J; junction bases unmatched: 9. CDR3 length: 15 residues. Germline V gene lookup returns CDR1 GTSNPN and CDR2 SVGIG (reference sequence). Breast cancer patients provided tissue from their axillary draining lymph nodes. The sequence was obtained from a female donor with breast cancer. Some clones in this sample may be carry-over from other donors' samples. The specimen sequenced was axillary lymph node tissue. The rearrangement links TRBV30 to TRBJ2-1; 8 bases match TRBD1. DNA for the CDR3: TGTGCCTGGAGCGAAGGACAGGGCCCCCACAATGAGCAGTTCCTC. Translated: CAWSEGQGPHNEQFL.